This note documents a single T cell receptor beta chain sequence. Only in-frame clones appear in the TCRdb table, and some are missing; sequencing was by immunoSEQ multiplex PCR. This table has around 80,000 clones, 88% appearing once. Looked up from germline, CDR1 is GTSNPN and CDR2 is SVGIG (reference sequence). Unmatched junction bases numbered 11, after V lost 5 bases and J lost 7 bases. The CDR3 loop spans 14 amino acids. The data were obtained in a study of control samples from healthy donors and cancer patients. The specimen sequenced was blood. The chain has TRBV30 and TRBJ2-7; 10 bases line up with TRBD1. This TCR derives from a woman aged 45-65 years in good health. The CDR3 nucleotides read TGTGCCTGGGATCGGGGGACAGGGGTTGAAGAGCAGTACTTC. It specifies CAWDRGTGVEEQYF.